Listed below are T cell receptor beta chains from one sample, sequenced in a study of glioma-infiltrating T cells. TCRdb fed the multiplex PCR reads into MiXCR, producing one record per CDR3 protein. This sample yields fewer than 250,000 distinct CDR3 sequences, of which around 30% are seen a single time; roughly 21% belongs to the top ten. The sequenced sample consisted of glioma tissue, nonneoplastic brain tissue, or PBMCs (not recorded which). The receptors were gathered from a human donor with low-grade glioma or glioblastoma, undergoing nonglioma brain surgery, or in good health (not recorded which). Both conserved end residues are part of each CDR3. The D gene is left open where the match is weak.

j_gene	v_gene	d_gene	CDR3aa
TRBJ2-3	TRBV14	-	CASSLYMDRDTDTQYF
TRBJ2-3	TRBV11-3	TRBD2	CASSLDGGRADTQYF
TRBJ1-5	TRBV19	-	CASSTRLGEPQHF
TRBJ2-6	TRBV12-3/TRBV12-4	-	CASRTGSGANVLTF
TRBJ2-4	TRBV6-2/TRBV6-3	-	CASSYPNVVTDTQYF
TRBJ1-4	TRBV28	-	CASTGSVGKLFF
TRBJ2-3	TRBV7-2	-	CASSSQGQGADTQYF
TRBJ2-2	TRBV9	TRBD2	CASSGLAPNTGELFF
TRBJ2-3	TRBV20-1	-	CSAGDGVGIDTQYF
TRBJ2-5	TRBV11-2	-	CASSSNPVQETQYF
TRBJ1-1	TRBV4-3	-	CASSQVKSGSTEAFF
TRBJ2-3	TRBV27	TRBD2	CASSRRAGDKQYF
TRBJ2-5	TRBV20-1	TRBD1	CSAGGQGAETQYF
TRBJ2-1	TRBV20-1	TRBD2	CSARDSGRDNEQFF
TRBJ2-7	TRBV7-9	TRBD1	CASSGRDRGLGEQYF
TRBJ2-1	TRBV2	-	CASSITSVGSYNEQFF
TRBJ2-2	TRBV6-1	-	CASSDGAGELFF
TRBJ1-1	TRBV6-5	TRBD1	CASSYYYRGATEAFF
TRBJ2-3	TRBV4-1	TRBD2	CASSGAGGLSTDTRYF
TRBJ2-1	TRBV6-1	-	CASSYRDTYNEQFF
TRBJ2-1	TRBV30	-	CAWSQGFYNEQFF
TRBJ2-7	TRBV6-2/TRBV6-3	-	CASSYSTDSYEQYF
TRBJ2-1	TRBV25-1	TRBD2	CASSEPGGRSNEQFF
TRBJ2-7	TRBV6-1	TRBD2	CASSLAGGYYEQYF
TRBJ2-5	TRBV27	TRBD2	CATRLAGGAQYF
TRBJ2-7	TRBV7-9	TRBD1	CASSSRDSNTYEQYF
TRBJ2-7	TRBV20-1	-	CSARGSGAAYEQYF
TRBJ2-3	TRBV7-4	-	CASSVINVGTQYF
TRBJ2-2	TRBV3-1	-	CASSPRVGVLELFF
TRBJ2-3	TRBV27	TRBD2	CASSQDPLSGAQDTQYF
TRBJ1-1	TRBV7-9	-	CASSSPYGTEAFF
TRBJ2-3	TRBV7-2	TRBD2	CASSYGTSRESDTQYF
TRBJ1-2	TRBV29-1	-	CSVEDLSRYGYTF
TRBJ2-3	TRBV30	-	CAWSVGSPDTQYF
TRBJ1-6	TRBV6-4	TRBD1	CASSNLYNRGGNSPLHF
TRBJ1-2	TRBV2	-	CASRDTGHYTF
TRBJ2-5	TRBV6-6	-	CASSYSPSGGQETQYF
TRBJ1-5	TRBV12-3/TRBV12-4	-	CASNRSSNQPQHF
TRBJ2-7	TRBV4-1	TRBD1	CASSQVQGNSYGQYF
TRBJ1-6	TRBV27	-	CASSFFGPTPPLHF
TRBJ2-4	TRBV20-1	-	CSASPRQAKNIQYF
TRBJ2-5	TRBV9	-	CASSVEARYQETQYF
TRBJ2-5	TRBV28	-	CASRQGLVETKYF
TRBJ2-2	TRBV6-1	-	CASKGEVTRPGELFF
TRBJ2-1	TRBV12-3/TRBV12-4	TRBD2	CASSLPGLADNEQFF
TRBJ2-3	TRBV12-3/TRBV12-4	TRBD2	CASSIPAGAGTDTQYF
TRBJ2-2	TRBV6-2/TRBV6-3	-	CASSQIYLTGELFF